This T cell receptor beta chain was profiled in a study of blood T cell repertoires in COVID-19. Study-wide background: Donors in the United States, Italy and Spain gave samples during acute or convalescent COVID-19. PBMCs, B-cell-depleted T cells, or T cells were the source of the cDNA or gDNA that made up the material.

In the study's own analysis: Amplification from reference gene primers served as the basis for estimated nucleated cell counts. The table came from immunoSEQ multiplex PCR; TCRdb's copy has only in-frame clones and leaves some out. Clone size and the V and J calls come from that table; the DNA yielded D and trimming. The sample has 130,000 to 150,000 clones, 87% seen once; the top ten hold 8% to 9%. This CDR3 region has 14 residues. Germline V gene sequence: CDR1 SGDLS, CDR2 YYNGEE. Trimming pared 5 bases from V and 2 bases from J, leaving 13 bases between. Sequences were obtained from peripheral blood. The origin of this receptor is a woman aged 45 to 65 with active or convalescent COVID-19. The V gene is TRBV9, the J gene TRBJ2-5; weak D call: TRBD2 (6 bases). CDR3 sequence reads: CASSLGLSQETQYF. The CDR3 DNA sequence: TGTGCCAGCAGTTTAGGACTATCTCAAGAGACCCAGTACTTC.